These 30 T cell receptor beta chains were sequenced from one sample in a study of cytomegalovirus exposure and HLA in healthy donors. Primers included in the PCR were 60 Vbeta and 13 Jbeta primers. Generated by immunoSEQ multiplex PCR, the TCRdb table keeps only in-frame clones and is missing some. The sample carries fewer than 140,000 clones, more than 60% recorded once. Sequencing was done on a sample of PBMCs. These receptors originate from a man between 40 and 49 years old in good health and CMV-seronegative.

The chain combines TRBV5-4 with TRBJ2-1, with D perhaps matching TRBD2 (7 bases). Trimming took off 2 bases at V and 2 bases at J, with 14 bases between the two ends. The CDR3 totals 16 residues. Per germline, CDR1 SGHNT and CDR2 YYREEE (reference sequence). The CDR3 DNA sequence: TGTGCCAGCAGCTTAGGGGGGGCAGGCACCTACAATGAGCAGTTCTTC. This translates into CASSLGGAGTYNEQFF.

The CDR3 region is CASSLGEAIYNEQFF. Here the CDR3 DNA reads TGTGCCAGCAGCTTAGGTGAGGCCATCTACAATGAGCAGTTCTTC. J is TRBJ2-1 and V is TRBV7-6, with D unclear. Germline lookup yields CDR1 SGHVS and CDR2 FNYEAQ. The CDR3 has 15 amino acids. V shed 1 base and J shed 3 bases, with 10 bases lying between them.

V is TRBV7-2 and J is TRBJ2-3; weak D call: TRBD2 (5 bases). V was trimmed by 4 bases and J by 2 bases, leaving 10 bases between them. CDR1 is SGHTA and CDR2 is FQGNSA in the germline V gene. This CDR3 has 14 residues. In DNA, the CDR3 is TGTGCCAGCAGCTACGGACTGATCACAGATACGCAGTATTTT. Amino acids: CASSYGLITDTQYF.

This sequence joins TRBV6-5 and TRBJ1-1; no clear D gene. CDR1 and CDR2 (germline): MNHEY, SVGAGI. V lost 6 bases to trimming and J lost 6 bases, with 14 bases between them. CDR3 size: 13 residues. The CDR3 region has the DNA TGTGCCAGCAGCCCAGCCCCGAGGGCTGAAGCTTTCTTT. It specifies CASSPAPRAEAFF.

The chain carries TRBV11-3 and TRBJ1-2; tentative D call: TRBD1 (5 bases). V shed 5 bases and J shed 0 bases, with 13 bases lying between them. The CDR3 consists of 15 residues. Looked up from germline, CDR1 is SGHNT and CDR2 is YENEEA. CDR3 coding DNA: TGTGCCAGCAGCCGAGACAGCATCACTAACTATGGCTACACCTTC. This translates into CASSRDSITNYGYTF.

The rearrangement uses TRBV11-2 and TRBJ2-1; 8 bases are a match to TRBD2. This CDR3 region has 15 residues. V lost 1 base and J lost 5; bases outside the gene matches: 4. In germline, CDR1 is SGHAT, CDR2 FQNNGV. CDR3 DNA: TGTGCCAGCAGCTTAGGCCAGCGGGGGAACAATGAGCAGTTCTTC. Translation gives CASSLGQRGNNEQFF.

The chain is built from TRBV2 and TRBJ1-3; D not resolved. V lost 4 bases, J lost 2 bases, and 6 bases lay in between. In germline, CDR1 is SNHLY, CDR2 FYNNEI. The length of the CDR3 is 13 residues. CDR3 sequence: CASSVGPGNTIYF. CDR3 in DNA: TGTGCCAGCAGTGTGGGCCCTGGAAACACCATATATTTT. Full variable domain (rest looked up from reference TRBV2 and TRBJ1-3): EPEVTQTPSHQVTQMGQEVILRCVPISNHLYFYWYRQILGQKVEFLVSFYNNEISEKSEIFDDQFSVERPDGSNFTLKIRSTKLEDSAMYFCASSVGPGNTIYFGEGSWLTVV.

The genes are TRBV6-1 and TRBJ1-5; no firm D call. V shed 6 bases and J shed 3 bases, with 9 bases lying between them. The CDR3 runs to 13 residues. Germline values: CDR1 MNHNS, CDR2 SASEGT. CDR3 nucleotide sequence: TGTGCCAGCAGAGAGAGTGTCAATCAGCCCCAGCATTTT. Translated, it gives CASRESVNQPQHF.

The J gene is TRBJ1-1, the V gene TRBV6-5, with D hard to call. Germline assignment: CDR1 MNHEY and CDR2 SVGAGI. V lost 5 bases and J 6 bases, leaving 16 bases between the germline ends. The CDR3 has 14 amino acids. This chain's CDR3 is CASSPARRYAEAFF. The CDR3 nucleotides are TGTGCCAGCAGTCCAGCGCGGCGATACGCTGAAGCTTTCTTT.

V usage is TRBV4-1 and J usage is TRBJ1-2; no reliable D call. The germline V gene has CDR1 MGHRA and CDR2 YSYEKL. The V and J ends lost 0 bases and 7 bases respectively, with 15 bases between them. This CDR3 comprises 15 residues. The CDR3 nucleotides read TGCGCCAGCAGCCAAGAAACTGGGCTTCGGCGTGGCTACACCTTC. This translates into CASSQETGLRRGYTF.

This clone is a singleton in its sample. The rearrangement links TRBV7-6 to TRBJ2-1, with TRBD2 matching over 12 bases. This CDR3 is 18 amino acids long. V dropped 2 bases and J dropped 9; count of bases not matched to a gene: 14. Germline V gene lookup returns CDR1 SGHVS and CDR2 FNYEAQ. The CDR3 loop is CASSLYANLAGGFSEQFF. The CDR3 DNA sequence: TGTGCCAGCAGCTTATATGCTAATCTAGCGGGGGGGTTCAGTGAGCAGTTCTTC.

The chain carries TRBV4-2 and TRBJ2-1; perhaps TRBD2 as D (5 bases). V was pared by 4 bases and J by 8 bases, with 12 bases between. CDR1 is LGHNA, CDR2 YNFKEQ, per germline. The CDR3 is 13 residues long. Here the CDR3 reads CASSRFGIDEQFF. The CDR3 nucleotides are TGTGCCAGCAGCCGTTTCGGGATCGATGAGCAGTTCTTC.

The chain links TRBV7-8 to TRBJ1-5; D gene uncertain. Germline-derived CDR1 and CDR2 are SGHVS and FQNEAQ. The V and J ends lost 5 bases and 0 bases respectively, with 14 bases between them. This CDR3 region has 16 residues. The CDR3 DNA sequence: TGTGCCAGCAGCCCCTACCTGGGCTATAGCAATCAGCCCCAGCATTTT. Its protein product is CASSPYLGYSNQPQHF.

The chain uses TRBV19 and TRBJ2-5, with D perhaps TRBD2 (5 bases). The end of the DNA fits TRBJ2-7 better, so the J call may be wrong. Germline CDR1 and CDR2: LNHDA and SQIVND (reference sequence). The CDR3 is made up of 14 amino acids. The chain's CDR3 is CASSNPGNSYEQYF. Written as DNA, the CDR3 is TGTGCCAGTAGTAACCCCGGGAACTCCTACGAGCAGTACTTC.

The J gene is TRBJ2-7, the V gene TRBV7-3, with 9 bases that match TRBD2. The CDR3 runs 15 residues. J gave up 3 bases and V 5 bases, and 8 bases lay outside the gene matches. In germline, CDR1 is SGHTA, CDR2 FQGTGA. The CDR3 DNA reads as TGTGCCAGCAGCCCCACCGGCGGGGGGGACTACGAGCAGTACTTC. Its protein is CASSPTGGGDYEQYF.

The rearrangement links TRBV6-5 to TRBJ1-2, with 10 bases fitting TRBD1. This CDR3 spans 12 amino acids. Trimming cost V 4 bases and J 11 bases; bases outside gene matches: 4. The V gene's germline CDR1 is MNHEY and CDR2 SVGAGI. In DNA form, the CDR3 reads TGTGCCAGCAGTTCCGGACAGGGGGGTTACACCTTC. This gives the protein CASSSGQGGYTF.

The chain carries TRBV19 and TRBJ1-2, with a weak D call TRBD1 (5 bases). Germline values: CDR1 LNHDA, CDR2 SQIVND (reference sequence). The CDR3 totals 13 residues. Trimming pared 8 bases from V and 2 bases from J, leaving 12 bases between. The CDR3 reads CASVQGGNYGYTF. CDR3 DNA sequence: TGTGCCAGTGTGCAGGGAGGCAACTATGGCTACACCTTC.

The CDR3 here is CSVEKGGGYGYTF. The CDR3 bases are TGCAGCGTTGAAAAAGGGGGCGGCTATGGCTACACCTTC. The rearrangement uses TRBV29-1 and TRBJ1-2, with 7 nucleotides matching TRBD1. With 2 bases clipped from V and 4 bases from J, the junction kept 4 bases outside the gene matches. There are 13 residues in the CDR3. Germline CDR1 and CDR2: SQVTM and ANQGSEA.

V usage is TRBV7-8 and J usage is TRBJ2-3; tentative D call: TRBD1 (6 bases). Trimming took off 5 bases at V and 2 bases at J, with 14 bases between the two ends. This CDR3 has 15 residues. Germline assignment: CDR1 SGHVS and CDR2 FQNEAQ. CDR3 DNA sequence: TGTGCCAGCAGCACGACAGGTATCGTCACAGATACGCAGTATTTT. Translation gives CASSTTGIVTDTQYF.

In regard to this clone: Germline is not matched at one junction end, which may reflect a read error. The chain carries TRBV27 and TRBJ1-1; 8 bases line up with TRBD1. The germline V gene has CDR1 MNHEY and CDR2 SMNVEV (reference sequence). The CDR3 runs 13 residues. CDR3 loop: CASGFQGATEAFF. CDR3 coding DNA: TGTGCCAGCGGTTTTCAGGGGGCGACTGAAGCTTTCTTT.

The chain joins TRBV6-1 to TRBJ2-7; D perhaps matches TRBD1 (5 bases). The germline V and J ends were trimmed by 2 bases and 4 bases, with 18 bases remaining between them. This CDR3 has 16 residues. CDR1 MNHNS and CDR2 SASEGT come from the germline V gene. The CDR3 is CASSERAKGFRYEQYF. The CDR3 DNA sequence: TGTGCCAGCAGTGAACGGGCAAAGGGGTTCAGGTACGAGCAGTACTTC.

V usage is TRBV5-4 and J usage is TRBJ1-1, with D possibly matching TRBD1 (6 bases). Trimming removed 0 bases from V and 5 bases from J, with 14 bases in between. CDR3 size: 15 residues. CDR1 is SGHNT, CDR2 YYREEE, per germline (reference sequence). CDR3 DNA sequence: TGTGCCAGCAGCTTGGATTCTGGGGGCTGGACTGAAGCTTTCTTT. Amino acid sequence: CASSLDSGGWTEAFF. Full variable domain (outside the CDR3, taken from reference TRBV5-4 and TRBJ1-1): ETGVTQSPTHLIKTRGQQVTLRCSSQSGHNTVSWYQQALGQGPQFIFQYYREEENGRGNFPPRFSGLQFPNYSSELNVNALELDDSALYLCASSLDSGGWTEAFFGQGTRLTVV.

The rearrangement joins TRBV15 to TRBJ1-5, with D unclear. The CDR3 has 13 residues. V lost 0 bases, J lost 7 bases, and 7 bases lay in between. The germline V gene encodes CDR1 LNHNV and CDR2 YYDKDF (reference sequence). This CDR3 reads CATSRDRRQPQHF. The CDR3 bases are TGTGCCACCAGCAGAGATCGGAGGCAGCCCCAGCATTTT.

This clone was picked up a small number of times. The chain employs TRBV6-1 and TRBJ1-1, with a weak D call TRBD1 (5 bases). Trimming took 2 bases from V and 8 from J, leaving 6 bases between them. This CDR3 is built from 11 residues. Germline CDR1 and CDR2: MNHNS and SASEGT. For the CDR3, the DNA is TGTGCCAGCAGTGAACGGGGGGAAGCTTTCTTT. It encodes CASSERGEAFF.

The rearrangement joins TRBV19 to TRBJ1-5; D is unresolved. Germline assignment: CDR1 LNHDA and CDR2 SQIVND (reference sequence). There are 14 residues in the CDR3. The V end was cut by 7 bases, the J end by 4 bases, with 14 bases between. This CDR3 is CASKFRELNQPQHF. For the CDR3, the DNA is TGTGCCAGTAAATTCCGGGAGTTGAATCAGCCCCAGCATTTT. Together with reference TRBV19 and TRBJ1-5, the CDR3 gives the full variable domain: DGGITQSPKYLFRKEGQNVTLSCEQNLNHDAMYWYRQDPGQGLRLIYYSQIVNDFQKGDIAEGYSVSREKKESFPLTVTSAQKNPTAFYLCASKFRELNQPQHFGDGTRLSIL.

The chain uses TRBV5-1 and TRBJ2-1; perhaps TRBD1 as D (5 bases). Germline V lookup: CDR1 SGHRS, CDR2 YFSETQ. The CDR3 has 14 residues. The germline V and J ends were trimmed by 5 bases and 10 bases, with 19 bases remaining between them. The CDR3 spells CASSGRSGPMEQFF. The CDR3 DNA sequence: TGCGCCAGCAGTGGTAGGTCAGGGCCTATGGAGCAGTTCTTC.

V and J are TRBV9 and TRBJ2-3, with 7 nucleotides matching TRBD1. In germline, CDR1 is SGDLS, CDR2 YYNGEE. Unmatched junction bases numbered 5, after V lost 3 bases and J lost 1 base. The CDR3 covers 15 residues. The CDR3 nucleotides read TGTGCCAGCAGCGCCAGACAGGGTGGCACAGATACGCAGTATTTT. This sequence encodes CASSARQGGTDTQYF.

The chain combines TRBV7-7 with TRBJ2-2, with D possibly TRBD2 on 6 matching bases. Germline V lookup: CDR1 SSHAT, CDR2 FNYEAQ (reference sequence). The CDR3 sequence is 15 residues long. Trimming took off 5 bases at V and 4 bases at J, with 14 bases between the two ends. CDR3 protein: CASSPGTLTTGELFF. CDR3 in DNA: TGTGCCAGCAGCCCCGGGACTCTAACCACCGGGGAGCTGTTTTTT.

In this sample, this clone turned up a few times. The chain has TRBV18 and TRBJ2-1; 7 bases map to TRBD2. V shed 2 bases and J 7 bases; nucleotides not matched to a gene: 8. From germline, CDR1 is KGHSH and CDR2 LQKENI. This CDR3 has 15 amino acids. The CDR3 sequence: CASSPTSGGRNEQFF. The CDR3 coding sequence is TGTGCCAGCTCACCAACCTCGGGGGGTCGGAATGAGCAGTTCTTC. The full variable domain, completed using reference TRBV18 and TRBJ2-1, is NAGVMQNPRHLVRRRGQEARLRCSPMKGHSHVYWYRQLPEEGLKFMVYLQKENIIDESGMPKERFSAEFPKEGPSILRIQQVVRGDSAAYFCASSPTSGGRNEQFFGPGTRLTVL.

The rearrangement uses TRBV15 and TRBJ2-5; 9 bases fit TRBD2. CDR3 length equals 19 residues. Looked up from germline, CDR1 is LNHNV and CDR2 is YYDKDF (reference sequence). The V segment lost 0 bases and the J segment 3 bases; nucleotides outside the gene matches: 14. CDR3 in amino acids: CATSREVLRGGNGEETQYF. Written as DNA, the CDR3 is TGTGCCACCAGCAGAGAGGTTTTGCGGGGGGGCAACGGAGAAGAGACCCAGTACTTC. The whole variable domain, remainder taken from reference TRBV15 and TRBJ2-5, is DAMVIQNPRYQVTQFGKPVTLSCSQTLNHNVMYWYQQKSSQAPKLLFHYYDKDFNNEADTPDNFQSRRPNTSFCFLDIRSPGLGDTAMYLCATSREVLRGGNGEETQYFGPGTRLLVL.